The T cell receptor (beta chain) described here comes from a study of tumor-infiltrating lymphocytes in localized non-small cell lung cancer. This clone was seen more than once but under ten times. The antigen is unknown. The data were produced by immunoSEQ multiplex PCR, yet TCRdb's version contains in-frame clones alone and is incomplete. In the table there are under 8,500 clones, more than 70% of which are singletons. Study-wide results and limits: Tumor T-cell fraction was not associated with recurrence-free survival.

CDR1 and CDR2 (germline): SGHAT, FQNNGV. V lost 1 base and J lost 4, with 10 bases in between. The length of the CDR3 is 14 residues. This receptor was obtained from a human donor with non-small cell lung cancer. The sequencing input was lung tumor tissue. The chain employs TRBV11-2 and TRBJ1-2; D perhaps matches TRBD1 (5 bases). The CDR3 sequence: CASSLAGRGYGYTF. The CDR3 DNA reads TGTGCCAGCAGCTTAGCGGGGAGGGGCTATGGCTACACCTTC. The entire variable domain, with the rest obtained from reference TRBV11-2 and TRBJ1-2, is as follows: EAGVAQSPRYKIIEKRQSVAFWCNPISGHATLYWYQQILGQGPKLLIQFQNNGVVDDSQLPKDRFSAERLKGVDSTLKIQPAKLEDSAVYLCASSLAGRGYGYTFGSGTRLTVV.